This T cell receptor beta chain was sequenced in a study of human T cells and chemical hapten exposure. General study findings and limits: Alopecia in the donors means their immune response may deviate from healthy people's.

Worth noting for this clonotype: Its antigen is currently unknown.

Germline CDR1 SGHVT, CDR2 SQSDAQ. V lost 0 bases and J lost 2; bases outside the gene matches: 17. The CDR3 totals 20 residues. Authors' methods: Sample-level TCR yields exhibited a median of approximately 89,000, with a range of 23,224 to 690,600. TCRdb used MiXCR to reprocess the RACE reads, holding one entry per CDR3 protein. TCRdb, not the authors, supplied the V and J calls. The table has just under 350,000 distinct CDR3 sequences, around 7% seen once. Specified time point: patch test 1, 2 weeks after DPC sensitization. The treatment denotes: therapeutic diphenylcyclopropenone sensitization with weekly scalp DPC.

This clonotype was obtained from a young woman with alopecia areata. Some clones in this sample may be carry-over from other donors' samples. The V call is TRBV7-4, the J call TRBJ1-2, with 8 bases identical to TRBD1. The specimen was whole blood, collected in connection with sensitization to the hapten diphenylcyclopropenone (DPC). The CDR3, as DNA: TGTGCCAGCAGCTTAGCGTCGGTCGGACAGGGAGTAGGCAAAAACTATGGCTACACCTTC. Residues: CASSLASVGQGVGKNYGYTF. The full variable domain, in which reference TRBV7-4 and TRBJ1-2 provide the parts outside the CDR3, is GAGVSQSPRYKVAKRGRDVALRCDSISGHVTLYWYRQTLGQGSEVLTYSQSDAQRDKSGRPSGRFSAERPERSVSTLKIQRTEQGDSAVYLCASSLASVGQGVGKNYGYTFGSGTRLTVV.